The 17 T cell receptor beta chains below all came from one sample that was sequenced in a study of blood T cell repertoires in COVID-19. Clones were sequenced by immunoSEQ multiplex PCR, and TCRdb holds only the in-frame ones, with some missing. The data contain 140,000 or so clones, 84% of them singletons. Sequencing used PBMCs or T cells enriched from blood (not recorded which). These receptors all come from a woman in her forties or fifties with acute COVID-19.

The chain recombines TRBV2 with TRBJ2-1, with 8 bases fitting TRBD2. Germline CDR1 SNHLY, CDR2 FYNNEI. V lost 5 bases, J lost 8 bases, and 17 bases stayed unmatched. The length of the CDR3 is 17 residues. The CDR3 region is CASSSFPAGVTIHEQFF. The DNA of the CDR3 is TGTGCCAGCAGTTCCTTCCCAGCGGGAGTAACTATCCATGAGCAGTTCTTC.

The chain links TRBV2 to TRBJ1-2; D gene unclear. Germline V lookup: CDR1 SNHLY, CDR2 FYNNEI. V was clipped by 4 bases and J by 0 bases, with 6 bases between them. The CDR3 consists of 13 residues. The CDR3 coding sequence is TGTGCCAGCAGTGGAGGAGCTAACTATGGCTACACCTTC. This gives the protein CASSGGANYGYTF.

DNA for the CDR3: TGTGCCAGTAGTATGGGGCCAGTTCACACTGAAGCTTTCTTT. This sequence encodes CASSMGPVHTEAFF. V usage is TRBV19 and J usage is TRBJ1-1; TRBD1 might be the D (5 bases). In germline, CDR1 is LNHDA, CDR2 SQIVND (reference sequence). Between the trimmed V and J ends, which lost 3 bases and 3 bases, there was a span of 11 bases. The length of the CDR3 is 14 residues.

The V gene is TRBV5-5, the J gene TRBJ2-3, with D tentatively TRBD2 (5 bases). In germline, CDR1 is SGHKS, CDR2 YYEKEE (reference sequence). The CDR3 contains 16 residues. Trimming cost V 0 bases and J 8 bases, with 19 bases left between them. The CDR3 loop is CASSLATAGPQSTQYF. The CDR3 DNA follows: TGTGCCAGCAGCTTGGCCACCGCGGGTCCCCAAAGTACGCAGTATTTT.

This chain links TRBV18 with TRBJ1-4, with D tentatively TRBD1 (5 bases). Germline V lookup: CDR1 KGHSH, CDR2 LQKENI. With 2 bases removed from V and 3 bases from J, the gap between germline ends came to 7 bases. The CDR3 runs to 14 residues. The CDR3 sequence is CASSPRGPNEKLFF. The CDR3 coding sequence is TGTGCCAGCTCACCAAGGGGCCCTAATGAAAAACTGTTTTTT.

The J gene is TRBJ1-5, the V gene TRBV28; D unresolved. The V end was cut by 5 bases, the J end by 1 base, with 15 bases between. CDR1 MDHEN and CDR2 SYDVKM come from the germline V gene. The CDR3 contains 16 residues. The CDR3 DNA reads TGTGCCAGCAGTCCAATCGGGTCAGACAGCAATCAGCCCCAGCATTTT. As protein: CASSPIGSDSNQPQHF.

There are a few counts of this clone. The chain couples TRBV19 to TRBJ2-7, with no clear D. The CDR3 is 13 residues long. Germline CDR1 is LNHDA and CDR2 is SQIVND (reference sequence). The germline V and J ends were trimmed by 3 bases and 5 bases, with 11 bases remaining between them. CDR3 in amino acids: CASSMSSTHEQYF. The CDR3 DNA sequence: TGTGCCAGTAGTATGTCTAGTACGCACGAGCAGTACTTC.

This chain links TRBV18 with TRBJ1-6, with D possibly TRBD1 on 5 matching bases. The CDR3 length is 15 residues. The V end lost 5 bases, the J end lost 2 bases, and 10 bases lay between the germline ends. The germline CDR1 and CDR2 sequences are KGHSH and LQKENI. Written as DNA, the CDR3 is TGTGCCAGCTCAGACAGACGTACCTATAATTCACCCCTCCACTTT. Its protein product is CASSDRRTYNSPLHF.

The gene calls are TRBV2 and TRBJ2-2, with TRBD1 matching 7 bases. Germline V CDR1 and CDR2: SNHLY, FYNNEI. V was pared by 5 bases and J by 6 bases, with 3 bases of the junction left unmatched. There are 13 residues in the CDR3. The CDR3 DNA follows: TGTGCCAGCAGTTTTACAGGGGCCGGGGAGCTGTTTTTT. It is translated as CASSFTGAGELFF.

The chain recombines TRBV7-8 with TRBJ1-2; D might be TRBD1 (6 bases). V shed 0 bases and J shed 2 bases, with 13 bases lying between them. The CDR3 is made up of 16 amino acids. In germline, CDR1 is SGHVS, CDR2 FQNEAQ. The CDR3 here is CASSLAARGLNYGYTF. The DNA of the CDR3 is TGTGCCAGCAGCTTAGCGGCCAGGGGCTTAAACTATGGCTACACCTTC.

This rearrangement joins TRBV24-1 to TRBJ2-3; 13 bases fit TRBD2. The CDR3 has 18 residues. The junction had 9 bases not matched to a gene; V was cut back by 4 bases and J by 3 bases. The germline gives CDR1 KGHDR, CDR2 SFDVKD. CDR3 protein: CATSDTSLTSGRTDTQYF. DNA for the CDR3: TGTGCCACCAGTGACACCTCTTTGACTAGCGGGAGGACAGATACGCAGTATTTT.

This clone came up once. V and J are TRBV24-1 and TRBJ2-1, with TRBD2 matching over 8 bases. Looked up from germline, CDR1 is KGHDR and CDR2 is SFDVKD. Trimming removed 3 bases from V and 3 bases from J; junction bases left unmatched: 6. The CDR3 spans 16 residues. As DNA, the CDR3 is TGTGCCACCAGTGATCCAAATAGCGGGATCTACAATGAGCAGTTCTTC. Translation gives CATSDPNSGIYNEQFF.

This chain links TRBV6-5 with TRBJ2-3, with D uncertain. The CDR3 totals 14 residues. Trimming removed 7 bases at V and 2 bases at J, with 13 bases between. The germline CDR1 and CDR2 sequences are MNHEY and SVGAGI. CDR3 nucleotides: TGTGCCAGCACCATGCCTAGTCTCACAGATACGCAGTATTTT. Translation gives CASTMPSLTDTQYF.

The CDR3 bases are TGCAGCGTTGGGACAGGGGCCCAAGAGACCCAGTACTTC. The encoded protein is CSVGTGAQETQYF. The chain uses TRBV29-1 and TRBJ2-5; 9 bases line up with TRBD1. This CDR3 region has 13 residues. The J segment lost 1 base and the V segment lost 4 bases, leaving 1 base of the junction unmatched. Looked up from germline, CDR1 is SQVTM and CDR2 is ANQGSEA.

This clone was seen only once. V gene TRBV12-3 or TRBV12-4 combines with J gene TRBJ2-7; D might be TRBD1 (5 bases). V was cut by 4 bases and J by 7 bases, with 11 bases left in between. The CDR3 has 12 residues. Here the CDR3 reads CASSSPPGEQYF. The CDR3 DNA reads as TGTGCCAGCAGTTCACCGCCAGGGGAGCAGTACTTC.

This chain links TRBV28 with TRBJ2-2; 12 nucleotides line up with TRBD1. CDR3 length: 16 residues. Germline V gene sequence: CDR1 MDHEN, CDR2 SYDVKM. Trimming took 6 bases from V and 7 from J; bases not matched to a gene: 9. The CDR3 nucleotides are TGTGCCAGCAGCTCCGGGACAGGGGGCTTTGGCGGGGAGCTGTTTTTT. Translated, it gives CASSSGTGGFGGELFF.

The rearrangement uses TRBV10-3 and TRBJ2-3; D gene unclear. The CDR3 covers 13 residues. Germline CDR1 reads ENHRY; CDR2 reads SYGVKD. The germline V and J ends were trimmed by 0 bases and 6 bases, with 7 bases remaining between them. The DNA of the CDR3 is TGTGCCATCAGTGAGTCGGAGAGGGATACGCAGTATTTT. Its translation: CAISESERDTQYF.